This TCR beta chain comes out of a study of shared clonotypes between healthy human individuals. Overall study: The donor pool was made up of a couple of women and three men aged 18 to 49. Three plates were used per donor for CD4 naive, three for CD4 memory, two for CD8 naive and one for CD8 memory.

There are a few counts of this clone. This CDR3 spans 13 amino acids. Trimming stripped 7 bases from V and 1 base from J, with 11 bases between. Germline V gene data show CDR1 as MDHEN and CDR2 as SYDVKM. Sequencing used immunoSEQ multiplex PCR; TCRdb keeps in-frame clones, though not all of them. This table has around 990,000 clones, around 77% appearing once. This chain uses TRBV28 with TRBJ2-7; a weak D match, TRBD1 (5 bases). This receptor was taken from a man between 18 and 35 years old in good health. Some clones in this sample may be carry-over from other donors' samples. Sequencing input: memory CD4+ T cells from PBMCs. Subset indicated: CD45RA-negative fraction. CDR3 DNA sequence: TGTGCCAGCACCGGACAAACATCCTACGAGCAGTACTTC. This translates into CASTGQTSYEQYF.